Each of the 5 T cell receptor beta chains below was sequenced from the same sample in a study of T cells in Graves' hyperthyroidism and ophthalmopathy. Using RNA transcripts as the source, TCR beta CDR3 regions were amplified. First-round RT-PCR with HTBI primers amplified the TCR CDR3 region. TCRdb reprocessed the multiplex PCR reads with MiXCR, giving one entry per CDR3 protein. In the table there are about 400,000 distinct CDR3 sequences, under 15% of which are singletons. The sample was blood. These receptors all stem from a woman in her twenties or thirties with Graves' hyperthyroidism.

For this clonotype: A much bigger clone sits one base away, suggesting this may be a read error. Given the absence of the conserved phenylalanine or tryptophan at the CDR3 end, a read error is likely. The chain employs TRBV12-3 or TRBV12-4 and TRBJ2-7; D gene ambiguous. V lost 5 bases, J lost 9 bases, and 17 bases lay in between. This CDR3 contains 13 residues. Written as DNA, the CDR3 is TGTGCCAGCAGTCCCTACCCCATACCCCCGCAGTACCTC. It codes for CASSPYPIPPQYL.

The table lists this clonotype with a few counts. This chain uses TRBV25-1 with TRBJ2-2; D call uncertain. V lost 4 bases and J lost 3, with 6 bases in between. This CDR3 region has 13 residues. In germline, CDR1 is MGHDK, CDR2 SYGVNS. CDR3 DNA sequence: TGTGCCAGCAGTGGTACATACACCGGGGAGCTGTTTTTT. It encodes CASSGTYTGELFF. The full variable domain, with the rest looked up from reference TRBV25-1 and TRBJ2-2, is EADIYQTPRYLVIGTGKKITLECSQTMGHDKMYWYQQDPGMELHLIHYSYGVNSTEKGDLSSESTVSRIRTEHFPLTLESARPSHTSQYLCASSGTYTGELFFGEGSRLTVL.

This clonotype showed up many times. The chain carries TRBV4-1 and TRBJ2-1; D not certain. In germline, CDR1 is MGHRA, CDR2 YSYEKL. Deletions cut 0 bases from V and 8 bases from J, with 23 bases between. The CDR3 length is 18 residues. The DNA of the CDR3 is TGCGCCAGCAGCCAAGAGGGTAATGGAGCGTTAGGTTTCGATGAGCAGTTCTTC. Translation: CASSQEGNGALGFDEQFF.

This sequence joins TRBV18 and TRBJ2-2; a possible D gene is TRBD1 (5 bases). The V gene lost 1 base and the J gene lost 0 bases, with 9 bases spanning the gap. This CDR3 is built from 16 residues. The germline gives CDR1 KGHSH, CDR2 LQKENI. The CDR3 reads CASSPRGSANTGELFF. The CDR3 DNA follows: TGTGCCAGCTCACCACGGGGCAGCGCGAACACCGGGGAGCTGTTTTTT.

The chain couples TRBV28 to TRBJ1-6; no clear D. V dropped 2 bases and J dropped 7 bases, with 18 bases sitting between them. Per the germline V gene, CDR1 is MDHEN and CDR2 is SYDVKM. This CDR3 has 17 amino acids. CDR3 sequence reads: CASSLRDTRLANSPLHF. The CDR3 bases are TGTGCCAGCAGTTTACGCGACACTCGGCTTGCCAATTCACCCCTCCACTTT.